This T cell receptor (beta chain) was captured in a study of CD8 T cells in Susac syndrome. Random hexamers were used to reverse transcribe roughly 0.45 to 1 ug of RNA. TCRdb used MiXCR to reprocess the immunoSEQ multiplex PCR reads, holding one entry per CDR3 protein. The table has about 76,000 distinct CDR3 sequences, about 93% seen once. The TEMRA cells underwent FACS enrichment, while the CD8+ and CD4+ T cells underwent negative isolation. The TCR sequence derives from a human donor with Susac syndrome. The specimen was CD8+ T cells from PBMCs.

In DNA, the CDR3 is TGTGCCAGCAGCCCGTCGGGACTGGCCGCCGATACGCAGTATTTT. Its protein product is CASSPSGLAADTQYF. V gene TRBV2 combines with J gene TRBJ2-3, with a weak D call TRBD2 (6 bases). The V gene's germline CDR1 is SNHLY and CDR2 FYNNEI. The CDR3 sequence is 15 residues long. V was shortened by 6 bases and J by 6 bases, with 19 bases between the two germline ends.